Each of the 19 T cell receptor beta chains below was sequenced from the same sample in a study of Graves' ophthalmopathy and Graves' hyperthyroidism listed by TCRdb under 2018. TCRdb names Illumina HiSeq 2000 as the instrument used. TCR beta CDR3 regions were amplified from RNA transcripts for repertoire sequencing. HTBI primers and the Qiagen OneStep RT-PCR kit were used in a first-round RT-PCR, which was followed by a second-round multiplex PCR, size selection and purification. TCRdb reanalyzed the raw reads on its own, using fastp at Q25 for trimming and MiXCR for clone calling, and kept in-frame beta chains. Under each unique CDR3 protein, matching rows form one entry showing the most common genes and DNA. The sample contains 400,000 or so distinct CDR3 sequences, about a sixth of them found a single time. The biggest ten clones account for 2% to 3% of the sample. The sample consisted of peripheral blood. These receptors originate from an adult woman with stable Graves' hyperthyroidism.

This clonotype was seen at least ten times. This sequence joins TRBV20-1 and TRBJ2-7, with a possible D match to TRBD2 (6 bases). Germline V gene sequence: CDR1 DFQATT, CDR2 SNEGSKA (reference sequence). Trimming took 0 bases from V and 2 from J, leaving 11 bases between them. This CDR3 is 14 amino acids long. The CDR3 reads CSARDRGGAYEQYF. In DNA, the CDR3 is TGCAGTGCTAGAGATCGGGGCGGGGCCTACGAGCAGTACTTC.

In its sample, this clonotype was seen many times. The V and J genes are TRBV20-1 and TRBJ1-1, with D possibly matching TRBD1 (6 bases). Germline V gives CDR1 DFQATT, CDR2 SNEGSKA (reference sequence). With 3 bases removed from V and 6 bases from J, the gap between germline ends came to 14 bases. This CDR3 has 13 residues. Written as DNA, the CDR3 is TGCAGTGCTAGGGGTTGGGGGGCGGCTGAAGCTTTCTTT. This codes for CSARGWGAAEAFF.

This clonotype was picked up many times. The gene calls are TRBV5-1 and TRBJ1-6; D is unresolved. Germline assignment: CDR1 SGHRS and CDR2 YFSETQ. Between the trimmed V and J ends, which lost 4 bases and 0 bases, there was a span of 14 bases. This CDR3 contains 17 residues. The CDR3 is CASSPESGSSYNSPLHF. CDR3 DNA sequence: TGCGCCAGCAGCCCCGAATCGGGGAGCTCCTATAATTCACCCCTCCACTTT.

This clonotype occurred many times. This rearrangement joins TRBV12-3 or TRBV12-4 to TRBJ2-7, with 8 bases matching TRBD1. The CDR3 extends over 15 amino acids. The ends lost 4 bases at V and 2 bases at J; junction bases unmatched: 7. The CDR3 DNA reads as TGTGCCAGCAGTTACACGACAGGGGTACCCTACGAGCAGTACTTC. It is translated as CASSYTTGVPYEQYF.

The table lists this clonotype with many counts. One end of the junction does not line up with germline, which may come from a read error. The CDR3 coding sequence is TGTGCCAGCAGTGACTCCCCTAGCACCACCTACGAGCAGTACTTC. The encoded protein is CASSDSPSTTYEQYF. This rearrangement joins TRBV6-2 or TRBV6-3 to TRBJ2-7; the D gene is possibly TRBD2 (5 bases). CDR3 length equals 15 residues. Per the germline V gene, CDR1 is MNHEY and CDR2 is SVGEGT.

At least ten counts were recorded for this clonotype. This rearrangement joins TRBV20-1 to TRBJ1-3, with 8 bases matching TRBD1. The CDR3 length is 15 residues. With V trimmed by 3 bases and J by 0 bases, 4 bases remained unmatched. Germline V CDR1 and CDR2: DFQATT, SNEGSKA (reference sequence). DNA of the CDR3: TGCAGTGCTAGGACAGGGGCGAACTCTGGAAACACCATATATTTT. This sequence encodes CSARTGANSGNTIYF.

The chain is built from TRBV6-1 and TRBJ2-7; D remains ambiguous. The V and J ends lost 8 bases and 6 bases respectively, with 17 bases between them. Germline lookup yields CDR1 MNHNS and CDR2 SASEGT. This CDR3 is 13 amino acids long. CDR3 in amino acids: CASGLPNRREQYF. For the CDR3, the DNA is TGTGCCAGCGGCCTTCCGAATCGGCGCGAGCAGTACTTC.

The rearrangement joins TRBV29-1 to TRBJ2-7; 8 nucleotides align to TRBD1. There are 11 residues in the CDR3. Germline V gene sequence: CDR1 SQVTM, CDR2 ANQGSEA. The ends lost 5 bases at V and 10 bases at J; junction bases unmatched: 7. The DNA for the CDR3 is TGCAGCGTTATTCAGGGGGCCGATCAGTACTTC. This translates into CSVIQGADQYF.

This clonotype was detected a few times. CDR3 amino acids: CSAWGATSGRVPRSTYEQYF. The DNA of the CDR3 is TGCAGTGCTTGGGGGGCGACTAGCGGGAGGGTGCCGCGAAGTACCTACGAGCAGTACTTC. This chain joins TRBV20-1 and TRBJ2-7; 14 positions match TRBD2. The CDR3 is 20 residues long. CDR1 DFQATT and CDR2 SNEGSKA come from the germline V gene (reference sequence). J gave up 2 bases and V 5 bases, and 20 bases lay outside the gene matches.

This clonotype showed up just a few times. The V call is TRBV4-1, the J call TRBJ1-2; D might be TRBD1 (5 bases). Trimming shortened V by 0 bases and J by 4 bases, and 9 bases separated the two germline ends. Germline CDR1 MGHRA, CDR2 YSYEKL. CDR3 length equals 14 residues. The CDR3 DNA is TGCGCCAGCAGCCAAGATCGGGGCATCTATGGCTACACCTTC. The encoded protein is CASSQDRGIYGYTF.

The V and J genes are TRBV27 and TRBJ1-1; D gene uncertain. From germline, CDR1 is MNHEY and CDR2 SMNVEV (reference sequence). This CDR3 has 17 amino acids. The V end lost 3 bases, the J end lost 5 bases, and 22 bases lay between the germline ends. Here the CDR3 DNA reads TGTGCCAGCAGTTTTCTCGGTTCGAACCCCGAGAATACTGAAGCTTTCTTT. Translated: CASSFLGSNPENTEAFF.

This clonotype was recorded many times. This chain uses TRBV7-9 with TRBJ2-2; the D gene is possibly TRBD2 (6 bases). CDR1 and CDR2 (germline): SEHNR, FQNEAQ (reference sequence). V lost 1 base, J lost 1 base, and 13 bases lay in between. This CDR3 is 17 amino acids long. The CDR3 reads CASSLVGGGMNTGELFF. CDR3 sequence (DNA): TGTGCCAGCAGCTTAGTTGGTGGAGGGATGAACACCGGGGAGCTGTTTTTT.

Many counts were recorded for this clonotype. Germline is not matched at one junction end, which may reflect a read error. The V and J genes are TRBV6-5 and TRBJ1-1; D unclear. This CDR3 is built from 14 residues. CDR1 and CDR2 (germline): MNHEY, SVGAGI. The DNA for the CDR3 is TGCGCCAGCAGTTATTCACAGTGGAACACTGAAGCTTTCTTT. It encodes CASSYSQWNTEAFF.

This clonotype came up once. This chain joins TRBV12-3 or TRBV12-4 and TRBJ1-2; the match to TRBD1 covers 7 bases. Trimming took 3 bases from V and 7 from J; bases not matched to a gene: 2. This CDR3 has 12 residues. CDR3 residues: CASSLDRSGYTF. The CDR3, as DNA: TGTGCCAGCAGTTTGGACAGGAGTGGCTACACCTTC.

This clonotype occurred many times. This may arise from a read error, as a much more abundant clone is one base away. Here the CDR3 reads CASSPGLAGETKYF. CDR3 sequence (DNA): TGTGCCAGCAGCCCCGGGCTAGCAGGCGAGACCAAGTACTTC. J is TRBJ2-5 and V is TRBV12-3 or TRBV12-4, with D possibly being TRBD2 (5 bases). The CDR3 runs 14 residues.

This clonotype was seen many times. V is TRBV5-1 and J is TRBJ2-3, with D possibly being TRBD2 (5 bases). V dropped 4 bases and J dropped 4 bases, with 7 bases sitting between them. Germline V gene data show CDR1 as SGHRS and CDR2 as YFSETQ. The CDR3 runs 12 residues. CDR3 residues: CASSPGSDTQYF. The CDR3 nucleotides read TGCGCCAGCAGCCCGGGGTCAGATACGCAGTATTTT.

This sequence joins TRBV2 and TRBJ1-2; D might be TRBD1 (6 bases). This CDR3 has 13 amino acids. V was clipped by 5 bases and J by 7 bases, with 14 bases between them. The germline V gene encodes CDR1 SNHLY and CDR2 FYNNEI. The CDR3 sequence is CASSYRVRSGYTF. The CDR3 nucleotides are TGTGCCAGCAGTTACAGGGTTAGGAGTGGCTACACCTTC.

V usage is TRBV5-1 and J usage is TRBJ2-5; 8 bases are shared with TRBD2. The CDR3 loop spans 16 amino acids. Germline trimming cut 4 bases from V and 5 bases from J; bases unmatched to any gene: 13. Germline V CDR1 and CDR2: SGHRS, YFSETQ. This CDR3 is CASSTRAREGRETQYF. CDR3 in DNA: TGCGCCAGCAGCACCCGAGCCCGGGAGGGGCGGGAGACCCAGTACTTC.

In its sample, this clonotype was seen a few times. The junction and the germline gene differ at one end; a read error may be behind it. The V call is TRBV10-3, the J call TRBJ1-1; D is unresolved. Looked up from germline, CDR1 is ENHRY and CDR2 is SYGVKD. CDR3 length equals 16 residues. CDR3 DNA: TGTGCCATCACGCGTACGGCCTCCGTTATGAACACTGGAGCTTTCTTT. Amino acids: CAITRTASVMNTGAFF.